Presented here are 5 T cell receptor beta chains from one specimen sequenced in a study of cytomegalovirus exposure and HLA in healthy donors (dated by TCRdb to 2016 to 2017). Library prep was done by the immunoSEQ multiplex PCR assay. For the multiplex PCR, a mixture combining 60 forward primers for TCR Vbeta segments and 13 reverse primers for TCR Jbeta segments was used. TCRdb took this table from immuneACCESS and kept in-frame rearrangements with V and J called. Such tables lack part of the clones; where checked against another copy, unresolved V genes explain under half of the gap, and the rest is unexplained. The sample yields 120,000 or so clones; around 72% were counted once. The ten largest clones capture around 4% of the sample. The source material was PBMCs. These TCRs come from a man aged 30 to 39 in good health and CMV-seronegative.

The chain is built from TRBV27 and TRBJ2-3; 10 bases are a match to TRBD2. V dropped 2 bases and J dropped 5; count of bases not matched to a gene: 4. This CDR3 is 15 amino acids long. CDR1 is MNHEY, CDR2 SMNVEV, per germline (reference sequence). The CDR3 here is CASSLLAGALDTQYF. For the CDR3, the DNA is TGTGCCAGCAGTTTACTAGCGGGGGCATTAGATACGCAGTATTTT.

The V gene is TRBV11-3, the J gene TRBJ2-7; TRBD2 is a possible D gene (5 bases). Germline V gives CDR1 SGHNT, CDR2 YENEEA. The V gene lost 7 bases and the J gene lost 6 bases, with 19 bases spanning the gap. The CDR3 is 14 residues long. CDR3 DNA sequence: TGTGCCAGCACCCCCCCCCGGGCGGGTGCCGAGCAGTACTTC. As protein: CASTPPRAGAEQYF.

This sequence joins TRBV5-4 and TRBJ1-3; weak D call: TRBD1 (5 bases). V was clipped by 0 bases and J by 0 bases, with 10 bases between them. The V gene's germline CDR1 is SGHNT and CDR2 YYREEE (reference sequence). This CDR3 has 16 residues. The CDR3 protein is CASSLDSRASGNTIYF. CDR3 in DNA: TGTGCCAGCAGCTTGGATAGCAGGGCCTCTGGAAACACCATATATTTT.

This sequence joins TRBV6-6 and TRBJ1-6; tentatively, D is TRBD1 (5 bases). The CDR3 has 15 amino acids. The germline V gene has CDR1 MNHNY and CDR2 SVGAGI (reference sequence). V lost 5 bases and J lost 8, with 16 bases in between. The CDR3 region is CASSADSLGYSPLHF. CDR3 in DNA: TGTGCCAGCAGTGCCGACAGTCTTGGTTATTCACCCCTCCACTTT.

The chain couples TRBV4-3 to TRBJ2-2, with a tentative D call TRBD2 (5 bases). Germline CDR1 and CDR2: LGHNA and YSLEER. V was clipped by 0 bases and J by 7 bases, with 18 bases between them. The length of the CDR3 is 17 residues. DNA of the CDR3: TGCGCCAGCAGCCAAGATTTACTACAGAGGGTGGACGGGGAGCTGTTTTTT. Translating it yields CASSQDLLQRVDGELFF.